This T cell receptor (beta chain) comes out of a study of cytomegalovirus exposure and HLA in healthy donors. TCRdb's table, derived via immunoSEQ multiplex PCR, lists solely in-frame clones and lacks some. The sample lists around 150,000 clones, just over 90% occurring once. Per germline, CDR1 MNHNS and CDR2 SASEGT. The CDR3 consists of 19 residues. Trimming took off 0 bases at V and 6 bases at J, with 27 bases between the two ends. Material: PBMCs. The chain combines TRBV6-1 with TRBJ2-7; D is possibly TRBD2 (6 bases). The receptor's source is a man between 18 and 29 years old in good health and CMV-seronegative. CDR3 residues: CASSEAGGREVGEYGEQYF. The CDR3 DNA is TGTGCCAGCAGTGAAGCGGGCGGCAGGGAGGTTGGGGAATACGGCGAGCAGTACTTC.